This record concerns one T cell receptor (beta chain) sequence. This clone came up a few times. Its recognized antigen is unknown. No clone much larger than this one lies a single base away; base qualities are absent. The receptor library was made with the immunoSEQ multiplex PCR assay. This immuneACCESS table, as held by TCRdb, lists in-frame sequences with V and J called but not all clones. Of the missing ones, under half trace to an unresolved V gene in checked studies; the others have no known cause. The sample table records 65,000 to 100,000 clones; under 85% of these occur just once. The ten largest clones take up 0.82% of the sample. The data derive from a study of radiotherapy plus CTLA-4 blockade in lung cancer (dated 2018 in TCRdb). Concerning the study at large: Objective responses were observed in 18% of enrolled patients, and disease control was achieved in roughly 30%.

Focal radiation therapy combined with CTLA-4 blockade (ipilimumab) was tested in patients with chemo-refractory metastatic non-small-cell lung cancer. General conclusions and limits of the study: After treatment with radiotherapy and ipilimumab, TCR clones that came from tumors expanded in the peripheral blood. Increased serum interferon-beta after radiation, together with early dynamic changes in blood T cell clones, were reported to be the strongest predictors of response.

This receptor was identified in a human donor with non-small cell lung cancer who had stable disease on radiotherapy plus ipilimumab. The material sequenced was peripheral blood, taken from a patient treated with radiotherapy plus ipilimumab.

The CDR3 here reads CASSLQGYEQYF. In nucleotides, the sequence is TGTGCCAGCAGCTTACAGGGCTACGAGCAGTACTTC. The chain was built from TRBV7-8 and TRBJ2-7; TRBD1 is perhaps the D gene, given 5 matching bases. As encoded in the germline V gene, CDR1 is SGHVS while CDR2 is FQNEAQ. The CDR3 measures 12 amino acids from cysteine to phenylalanine. Only the CDR3 region is kept as DNA, spanning 36 bases read in frame from base 1. The trim is 2 bases for V and 3 bases for J, with a gap of 5 bases between the germline ends.